These 22 T cell receptor beta chains were all obtained from the same sample, sequenced in a study of blood T cell repertoires in COVID-19. TCRdb's table, derived via immunoSEQ multiplex PCR, lists solely in-frame clones and lacks some. The sample holds over 140,000 clones, 76% seen once. The sample consisted of peripheral blood. The receptors derive from a woman older than 75 with active or convalescent COVID-19.

The table lists this clone with a count of one. CDR3 protein: CASKLAGSYNEQFF. CDR3 in DNA: TGTGCCAGCAAACTAGCGGGCTCCTACAATGAGCAGTTCTTC. The chain carries TRBV28 and TRBJ2-1; 9 positions match TRBD2. CDR1 is MDHEN, CDR2 SYDVKM, per germline. This CDR3 is 14 amino acids long. The V gene end was trimmed by 7 bases and the J gene end by 0 bases; junction bases not matched to a gene: 1.

The genes are TRBV6-5 and TRBJ2-1; a weak D match, TRBD1 (7 bases). Germline values: CDR1 MNHEY, CDR2 SVGAGI. V lost 5 bases, J lost 8 bases, and 19 bases lay in between. The CDR3 has 15 residues. CDR3 nucleotide sequence: TGTGCCAGCAGTCAGACCAGGGGGGTTGTCGATGAGCAGTTCTTC. Protein: CASSQTRGVVDEQFF.

The rearrangement uses TRBV29-1 and TRBJ2-1; no definite D call. Per the germline V gene, CDR1 is SQVTM and CDR2 is ANQGSEA. This CDR3 contains 15 residues. Trimming left V 7 bases short and J 0 bases short, with 16 bases between. Here the CDR3 reads CSAMEPRSSYNEQFF. The CDR3 nucleotides are TGCAGCGCCATGGAGCCCCGGAGCTCCTACAATGAGCAGTTCTTC.

The chain combines TRBV4-1 with TRBJ1-3; tentative D call: TRBD1 (6 bases). From germline, CDR1 is MGHRA and CDR2 YSYEKL. This CDR3 comprises 17 residues. V was cut by 4 bases and J by 0 bases, with 16 bases left in between. CDR3 in DNA: TGCGCCAGCAGCCCCCGGACAGTCCTCTCCTCTGGAAACACCATATATTTT. This gives the protein CASSPRTVLSSGNTIYF.

The chain joins TRBV5-5 to TRBJ1-6; D is unresolved. Deletions cut 4 bases from V and 0 bases from J, with 8 bases between. In germline, CDR1 is SGHKS, CDR2 YYEKEE (reference sequence). The CDR3 has 15 residues. CDR3 protein: CASSAESSYNSPLHF. The CDR3 DNA follows: TGTGCCAGCAGCGCTGAGAGCTCCTATAATTCACCCCTCCACTTT.

The V gene is TRBV5-1, the J gene TRBJ1-1; D is possibly TRBD1 (6 bases). Trimming cost V 0 bases and J 4 bases, with 13 bases left between them. The CDR3 spans 15 residues. Germline CDR1 and CDR2: SGHRS and YFSETQ. As DNA, the CDR3 is TGCGCCAGCAGCTTGGGATGGGCAGGGGTCACTGAAGCTTTCTTT. It translates to CASSLGWAGVTEAFF.

This rearrangement joins TRBV5-1 to TRBJ2-3; TRBD2 agrees at 11 bases. Trimming removed 0 bases from V and 1 base from J; junction bases left unmatched: 4. The CDR3 runs to 17 residues. Germline V gene lookup returns CDR1 SGHRS and CDR2 YFSETQ. The chain's CDR3 is CASSLDTSGGRTDTQYF. The CDR3 DNA reads TGCGCCAGCAGCTTGGATACTAGCGGGGGCCGCACAGATACGCAGTATTTT.

V is TRBV5-1 and J is TRBJ1-1; 7 bases map to TRBD1. The junction had 9 bases not matched to a gene; V was cut back by 3 bases and J by 4 bases. The CDR3 is 15 amino acids. Germline CDR1 SGHRS, CDR2 YFSETQ. CDR3 nucleotide sequence: TGCGCCAGCAGCTCGGGACAGCAACGGGTCACTGAAGCTTTCTTT. Residues: CASSSGQQRVTEAFF.

V gene TRBV9 combines with J gene TRBJ2-6; 7 bases map to TRBD1. CDR3 length: 19 amino acids. Germline V gene lookup returns CDR1 SGDLS and CDR2 YYNGEE. The V and J ends lost 4 bases and 0 bases, in that order; junction bases with no gene match: 13. The CDR3 reads CASSPRLGQKPSGANVLTF. DNA for the CDR3: TGTGCCAGCAGCCCCCGTTTGGGACAGAAACCCTCTGGGGCCAACGTCCTGACTTTC.

The chain links TRBV13 to TRBJ2-1; 13 nucleotides agree with TRBD2. The CDR3 covers 16 residues. Trimming took 5 bases from V and 6 from J; bases not matched to a gene: 7. CDR1 is PRHDT, CDR2 FYEKMQ, per germline (reference sequence). The DNA of the CDR3 is TGTGCCAGCAGCACATCACTAGCGGGGGGGCTCAATGAGCAGTTCTTC. This encodes CASSTSLAGGLNEQFF.

This chain links TRBV29-1 with TRBJ1-1, with D possibly TRBD1 on 6 matching bases. The CDR3 loop spans 14 amino acids. The germline CDR1 and CDR2 sequences are SQVTM and ANQGSEA. V shed 7 bases and J shed 4 bases, with 19 bases lying between them. CDR3 in amino acids: CSAQGRLQGTEAFF. For the CDR3, the DNA is TGCAGCGCGCAGGGGCGCCTCCAGGGCACTGAAGCTTTCTTT.

This rearrangement joins TRBV5-1 to TRBJ2-3, with D maybe TRBD1 (6 bases). The germline V gene encodes CDR1 SGHRS and CDR2 YFSETQ. This CDR3 is 15 amino acids long. Trimming stripped 4 bases from V and 2 bases from J, with 14 bases between. The CDR3 DNA follows: TGCGCCAGCAGCCCTGGACAGAGTTACACAGATACGCAGTATTTT. Translated, it gives CASSPGQSYTDTQYF.

The chain carries TRBV5-1 and TRBJ1-6, with D possibly being TRBD1 (5 bases). Germline loops: CDR1 SGHRS, CDR2 YFSETQ. The CDR3 extends over 15 amino acids. Between the trimmed V and J ends, which lost 0 bases and 9 bases, there was a span of 13 bases. CDR3 protein: CASSLEGVIGSPLHF. The CDR3 DNA follows: TGCGCCAGCAGCTTGGAAGGGGTGATCGGTTCACCCCTCCACTTT.

The V call is TRBV4-2, the J call TRBJ2-1; 11 nucleotides align to TRBD2. The CDR3 has 19 residues. Germline V lookup: CDR1 LGHNA, CDR2 YNFKEQ. The ends lost 4 bases at V and 1 base at J; junction bases unmatched: 12. The CDR3 spells CASSLLGSGGAGSYNEQFF. The CDR3 nucleotides are TGTGCCAGCAGCCTCCTGGGTAGCGGGGGGGCGGGTTCCTACAATGAGCAGTTCTTC.

V is TRBV12-1 and J is TRBJ2-7; the table assigns TRBD2, which was not confirmed against the DNA. TRBV12-1 is designated a pseudogene. The CDR3 contains 15 residues. In DNA, the CDR3 is TGTGCCAGCAGCTTTTCTTATGAAGCACCCTACGAGCAGTACTTC. Translation gives CASSFSYEAPYEQYF.

In this sample, this clone turned up a few times. This rearrangement joins TRBV6-5 to TRBJ2-3, with TRBD2 matching over 11 bases. This CDR3 comprises 15 residues. V was clipped by 5 bases and J by 2 bases; unmatched bases: 3. The germline V gene encodes CDR1 MNHEY and CDR2 SVGAGI. The CDR3 coding sequence is TGTGCCAGCAGTCTACTAGCGGGGGACACAGATACGCAGTATTTT. This translates into CASSLLAGDTDTQYF.

The V gene is TRBV5-5, the J gene TRBJ2-7; a possible D gene is TRBD2 (6 bases). The germline gives CDR1 SGHKS, CDR2 YYEKEE (reference sequence). Trimming removed 0 bases at V and 7 bases at J, with 17 bases between. The CDR3 sequence is 15 residues long. The CDR3 is CASSLGDRHRGEQYF. The CDR3 region has the DNA TGTGCCAGCAGCTTGGGAGATAGACACCGGGGGGAGCAGTACTTC. The variable domain in full, with the rest retrieved from reference TRBV5-5 and TRBJ2-7, is DAGVTQSPTHLIKTRGQQVTLRCSPISGHKSVSWYQQVLGQGPQFIFQYYEKEERGRGNFPDRFSARQFPNYSSELNVNALLLGDSALYLCASSLGDRHRGEQYFGPGTRLTVT.

The chain uses TRBV7-2 and TRBJ1-1; D uncertain. The CDR3 contains 11 residues. The V gene lost 3 bases and the J gene lost 11 bases, with 10 bases spanning the gap. Germline CDR1 reads SGHTA; CDR2 reads FQGNSA. CDR3 in DNA: TGTGCCAGCAGCTTGGTAGTGAGGGCTTTCTTT. Amino acids: CASSLVVRAFF.

The rearrangement joins TRBV5-6 to TRBJ1-2; possibly TRBD1 for D (6 bases). CDR3 size: 16 residues. Trimming pared 0 bases from V and 3 bases from J, leaving 15 bases between. Germline-derived CDR1 and CDR2 are SGHDT and YYEEEE. CDR3 in DNA: TGTGCCAGCAGCTTGGTCGGGGGGCTTAACGACTATGGCTACACCTTC. Translated, it gives CASSLVGGLNDYGYTF. Supplemented by reference TRBV5-6 and TRBJ1-2, the full variable domain reads DAGVTQSPTHLIKTRGQQVTLRCSPKSGHDTVSWYQQALGQGPQFIFQYYEEEERQRGNFPDRFSGHQFPNYSSELNVNALLLGDSALYLCASSLVGGLNDYGYTFGSGTRLTVV.

The CDR3 DNA sequence: TGTGCCAGCAGCTTACCGGGGGGCCCGGAAAACATTCAGTACTTC. Its translation is CASSLPGGPENIQYF. V usage is TRBV7-2 and J usage is TRBJ2-4; D might be TRBD2 (7 bases). V lost 2 bases and J lost 5, with 13 bases in between. This CDR3 contains 15 residues. The germline gives CDR1 SGHTA, CDR2 FQGNSA.

The chain uses TRBV2 and TRBJ2-1; the match to TRBD2 covers 14 bases. Germline-derived CDR1 and CDR2 are SNHLY and FYNNEI. V lost 6 bases, J lost 3 bases, and 7 bases stayed unmatched. The CDR3 length is 17 residues. CDR3 DNA: TGTGCCAGCAGCTTCTCGGGACTAGCGGGGGTCTACAATGAGCAGTTCTTC. It is translated as CASSFSGLAGVYNEQFF.

The CDR3 sequence: CASREISSPNTEAFF. DNA of the CDR3: TGCGCCAGCCGGGAGATCAGCTCCCCGAACACTGAAGCTTTCTTT. The chain employs TRBV5-1 and TRBJ1-1; unclear D gene. V dropped 7 bases and J dropped 1 base, with 17 bases sitting between them. The CDR3 covers 15 residues. Germline lookup yields CDR1 SGHRS and CDR2 YFSETQ.